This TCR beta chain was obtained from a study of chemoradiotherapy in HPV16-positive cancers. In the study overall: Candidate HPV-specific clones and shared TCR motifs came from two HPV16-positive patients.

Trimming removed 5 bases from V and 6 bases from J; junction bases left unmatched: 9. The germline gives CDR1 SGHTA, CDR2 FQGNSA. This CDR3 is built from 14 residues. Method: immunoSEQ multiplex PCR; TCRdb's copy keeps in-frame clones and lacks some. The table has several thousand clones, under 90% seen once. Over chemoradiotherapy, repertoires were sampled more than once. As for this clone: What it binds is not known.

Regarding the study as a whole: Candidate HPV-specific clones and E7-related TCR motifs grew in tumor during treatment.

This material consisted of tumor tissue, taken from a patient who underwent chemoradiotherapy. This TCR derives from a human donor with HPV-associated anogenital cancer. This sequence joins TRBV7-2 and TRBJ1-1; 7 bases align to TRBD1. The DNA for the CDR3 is TGTGCCAGCAGCCGGACAGGTGGGATTTCTGAAGCTTTCTTT. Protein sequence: CASSRTGGISEAFF.